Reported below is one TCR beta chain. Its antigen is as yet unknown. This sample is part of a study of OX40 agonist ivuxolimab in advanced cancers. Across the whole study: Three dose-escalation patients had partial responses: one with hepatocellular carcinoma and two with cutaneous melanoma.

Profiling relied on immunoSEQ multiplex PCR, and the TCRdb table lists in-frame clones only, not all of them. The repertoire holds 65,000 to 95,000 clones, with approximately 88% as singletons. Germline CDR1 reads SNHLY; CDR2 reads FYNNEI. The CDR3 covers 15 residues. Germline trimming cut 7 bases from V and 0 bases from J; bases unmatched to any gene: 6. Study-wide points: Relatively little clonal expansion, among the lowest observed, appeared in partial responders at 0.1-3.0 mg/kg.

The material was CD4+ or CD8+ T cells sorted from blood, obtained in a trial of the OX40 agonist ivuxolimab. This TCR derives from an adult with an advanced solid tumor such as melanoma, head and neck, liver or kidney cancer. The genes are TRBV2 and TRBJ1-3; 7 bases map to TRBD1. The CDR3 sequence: CASNLGQLSGNTIYF. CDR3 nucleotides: TGTGCCAGCAACCTGGGACAGCTCTCTGGAAACACCATATATTTT.